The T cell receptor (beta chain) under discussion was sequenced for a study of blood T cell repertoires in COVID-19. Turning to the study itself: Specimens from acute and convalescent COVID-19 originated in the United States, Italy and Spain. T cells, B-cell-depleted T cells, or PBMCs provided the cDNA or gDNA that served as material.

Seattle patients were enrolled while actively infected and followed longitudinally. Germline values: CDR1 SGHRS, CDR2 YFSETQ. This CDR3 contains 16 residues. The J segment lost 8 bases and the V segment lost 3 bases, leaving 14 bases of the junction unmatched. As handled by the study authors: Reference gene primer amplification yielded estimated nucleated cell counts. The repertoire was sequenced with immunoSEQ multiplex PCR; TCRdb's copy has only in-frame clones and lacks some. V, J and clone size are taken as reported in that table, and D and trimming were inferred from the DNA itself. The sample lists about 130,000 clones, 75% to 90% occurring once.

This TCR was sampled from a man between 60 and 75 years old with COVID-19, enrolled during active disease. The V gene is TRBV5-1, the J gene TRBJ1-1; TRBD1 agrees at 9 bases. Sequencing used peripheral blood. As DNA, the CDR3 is TGCGCCAGCAGCTCTTCCGGGACAGGGTATGTATCGGAAGCTTTCTTT. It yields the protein CASSSSGTGYVSEAFF.